These 26 T cell receptor beta chains originate from one sample sequenced in a study of blood T cell repertoires in COVID-19. Profiling relied on immunoSEQ multiplex PCR, and the TCRdb table lists in-frame clones only, not all of them. The data hold approximately 68,000 clones, with roughly 87% observed a single time. The source material was peripheral blood. The receptors were sampled from a man aged 50 to 59 with active COVID-19.

The chain joins TRBV27 to TRBJ1-1; perhaps TRBD1 as D (5 bases). The CDR3 is 17 amino acids. V was cut by 3 bases and J by 1 base, with 18 bases left in between. Germline assignment: CDR1 MNHEY and CDR2 SMNVEV (reference sequence). CDR3 sequence: CASSFHIGAGKNTEAFF. The DNA for the CDR3 is TGTGCCAGCAGTTTTCACATAGGGGCAGGGAAGAACACTGAAGCTTTCTTT.

The V gene is TRBV10-3, the J gene TRBJ2-7, with 10 bases that match TRBD1. This CDR3 region has 15 residues. The germline V gene encodes CDR1 ENHRY and CDR2 SYGVKD. Unmatched junction bases numbered 6, after V lost 6 bases and J lost 1 base. CDR3 region: CAISQTGGLSYEQYF. CDR3 DNA: TGTGCCATCAGCCAGACAGGGGGCCTTTCCTACGAGCAGTACTTC.

The CDR3 here is CASSQEHGYKPQHF. CDR3 nucleotides: TGCGCCAGCAGCCAAGAACACGGGTATAAGCCCCAGCATTTT. The rearrangement uses TRBV4-3 and TRBJ1-5; D is unresolved. The CDR3 loop spans 14 amino acids. The germline CDR1 and CDR2 sequences are LGHNA and YSLEER. V shed 0 bases and J shed 8 bases, with 11 bases lying between them.

The V and J genes are TRBV3-1 (or the pseudogene TRBV3-2) and TRBJ2-1, with 10 bases identical to TRBD1. The CDR3 extends over 16 amino acids. The ends lost 1 base at V and 4 bases at J; junction bases unmatched: 4. Germline V gives CDR1 LGHDT, CDR2 YNNKEL (reference sequence). CDR3 DNA sequence: TGTGCCAGCAGCCAAGCGGGACAGGGGATGTACAATGAGCAGTTCTTC. This gives the protein CASSQAGQGMYNEQFF.

The chain employs TRBV5-5 and TRBJ2-5; the match to TRBD1 covers 10 bases. In germline, CDR1 is SGHKS, CDR2 YYEKEE (reference sequence). V was clipped by 0 bases and J by 4 bases; unmatched bases: 6. There are 16 residues in the CDR3. CDR3 residues: CASSLGTGGHIETQYF. CDR3 DNA: TGTGCCAGCAGCTTGGGGACAGGGGGTCATATAGAGACCCAGTACTTC.

The chain carries TRBV2 and TRBJ2-1, with 9 positions matching TRBD2. Germline V gene lookup returns CDR1 SNHLY and CDR2 FYNNEI. V was pared by 9 bases and J by 0 bases, with 12 bases of the junction left unmatched. This CDR3 is 17 amino acids long. The CDR3 DNA reads TGTGCCAGGAATTTAGCGGGGGCCGATAGCTCCTACAATGAGCAGTTCTTC. Its protein is CARNLAGADSSYNEQFF.

The genes are TRBV5-4 and TRBJ2-3; 8 bases match TRBD2. J lost 0 bases, V lost 4 bases, and 7 bases had no gene match. CDR3 length: 16 amino acids. Germline CDR1 reads SGHNT; CDR2 reads YYREEE (reference sequence). CDR3 region: CASSPSGTRSTDTQYF. DNA for the CDR3: TGTGCCAGCAGCCCTTCGGGGACTAGGAGCACAGATACGCAGTATTTT.

The rearrangement uses TRBV11-2 and TRBJ2-7, with 9 bases matching TRBD1. The CDR3 has 17 amino acids. V lost 0 bases and J lost 0; bases outside the gene matches: 6. Looked up from germline, CDR1 is SGHAT and CDR2 is FQNNGV. The CDR3 DNA reads as TGTGCCAGCAGCTTAGATCAGGGGACAGGGAGCTCCTACGAGCAGTACTTC. It specifies CASSLDQGTGSSYEQYF.

The J gene is TRBJ2-2, the V gene TRBV5-1; 10 bases line up with TRBD2. V lost 1 base and J lost 1; bases outside the gene matches: 4. The CDR3 covers 17 residues. Germline-derived CDR1 and CDR2 are SGHRS and YFSETQ. The CDR3 loop reads CASSLPLAGGNTGELFF. The CDR3 DNA reads as TGCGCCAGCAGCTTGCCGTTAGCGGGAGGGAACACCGGGGAGCTGTTTTTT.

The chain links TRBV4-2 to TRBJ2-7, with 11 bases matching TRBD2. After removal of 1 base from V and 2 bases from J, the junction contained 19 bases not matched to a gene. The germline CDR1 and CDR2 sequences are LGHNA and YNFKEQ. This CDR3 contains 21 residues. The DNA for the CDR3 is TGTGCCAGCAGCCAAGTTCCCCTCCGAGGTAGCGGGAGGGCCCTTCCCTACGAGCAGTACTTC. Its translation is CASSQVPLRGSGRALPYEQYF.

The chain couples TRBV29-1 to TRBJ1-2; the match to TRBD1 covers 7 bases. Germline CDR1 reads SQVTM; CDR2 reads ANQGSEA. The CDR3 length is 12 residues. CDR3 nucleotides: TGCAGTGGGGGGACAGATAACTATGGCTACACCTTC. This translates into CSGGTDNYGYTF.

This clone has more than one count but fewer than ten. This rearrangement joins TRBV28 to TRBJ1-4; TRBD1 aligns across 10 bases. With V trimmed by 6 bases and J by 11 bases, 15 bases remained unmatched. The CDR3 extends over 16 amino acids. Germline CDR1 and CDR2: MDHEN and SYDVKM. The CDR3 is CASRTLQGQGNWKLFF. The CDR3 coding sequence is TGTGCCAGCAGAACCCTCCAGGGACAGGGGAATTGGAAACTGTTTTTT.

The CDR3 DNA reads as TGCGCCAGCAGCCAAGGCCAGGTTGGCTCCTACGAGCAGTACTTC. It encodes CASSQGQVGSYEQYF. The chain links TRBV4-3 to TRBJ2-7, with D unresolved. The CDR3 runs to 15 residues. The V end was cut by 1 base, the J end by 0 bases, with 10 bases between. CDR1 and CDR2 (germline): LGHNA, YSLEER.

This clone is a singleton in its sample. V usage is TRBV30 and J usage is TRBJ2-5; D is perhaps TRBD1 (6 bases). CDR3 length: 14 residues. Trimming pared 0 bases from V and 5 bases from J, leaving 13 bases between. Germline lookup yields CDR1 GTSNPN and CDR2 SVGIG (reference sequence). The CDR3 DNA reads TGTGCCTGGAGTGTACTTACAGGGTGGGAGACCCAGTACTTC. This translates into CAWSVLTGWETQYF.

The rearrangement uses TRBV5-6 and TRBJ2-5; 8 bases align to TRBD1. The CDR3 is 14 residues long. Trimming took 4 bases from V and 2 from J; bases not matched to a gene: 4. Germline CDR1 is SGHDT and CDR2 is YYEEEE. The CDR3 loop is CASSRTGGQETQYF. The DNA of the CDR3 is TGTGCCAGCAGCCGAACAGGGGGGCAAGAGACCCAGTACTTC.

The chain combines TRBV5-1 with TRBJ2-5, with no clear D. Germline V CDR1 and CDR2: SGHRS, YFSETQ. The CDR3 extends over 12 amino acids. V lost 2 bases and J lost 0, with 2 bases in between. The CDR3 region is CASSFDQETQYF. CDR3 coding DNA: TGCGCCAGCAGCTTCGACCAAGAGACCCAGTACTTC.

This sequence joins TRBV28 and TRBJ2-7, with 12 bases aligning to TRBD1. The CDR3 covers 12 residues. The V segment lost 5 bases and the J segment 12 bases; nucleotides outside the gene matches: 5. The germline V gene has CDR1 MDHEN and CDR2 SYDVKM. This chain's CDR3 is CASSLGTGGMYF. CDR3 DNA: TGTGCCAGCAGTCTAGGGACAGGGGGCATGTACTTC.

The V call is TRBV15, the J call TRBJ2-1; D gene ambiguous. The CDR3 sequence is 20 residues long. The germline CDR1 and CDR2 sequences are LNHNV and YYDKDF (reference sequence). Trimming pared 0 bases from V and 0 bases from J, leaving 21 bases between. In nucleotides, the CDR3 is TGTGCCACCAGCAGAGATCGGTTTCAGTCTAGTCCTAGCTCCTACAATGAGCAGTTCTTC. As protein: CATSRDRFQSSPSSYNEQFF.

The CDR3: CASSSTTDTQYF. For the CDR3, the DNA is TGTGCCAGCAGCTCCACTACAGATACGCAGTATTTT. V gene TRBV7-9 combines with J gene TRBJ2-3, with D hard to call. The ends were cut back, 4 bases at V and 3 bases at J, with 5 bases in the middle. Germline-derived CDR1 and CDR2 are SEHNR and FQNEAQ (reference sequence). This CDR3 has 12 residues.

V usage is TRBV4-1 and J usage is TRBJ2-7; D might be TRBD2 (5 bases). The V end was cut by 3 bases, the J end by 2 bases, with 11 bases between. This CDR3 comprises 14 residues. Germline CDR1 is MGHRA and CDR2 is YSYEKL. CDR3 sequence: CASSHEEVAYEQYF. The CDR3 DNA reads TGCGCCAGCAGCCATGAGGAGGTGGCCTACGAGCAGTACTTC.

The J gene is TRBJ1-1, the V gene TRBV5-1; TRBD1 matches at 10 bases. The J segment lost 1 base and the V segment lost 1 base, leaving 13 bases of the junction unmatched. The CDR3 runs 19 residues. CDR1 SGHRS and CDR2 YFSETQ come from the germline V gene. The CDR3 protein is CASSLYLLGTGVTNTEAFF. In DNA, the CDR3 is TGCGCCAGCAGCTTGTATCTACTCGGGACAGGGGTAACGAACACTGAAGCTTTCTTT.

The chain links TRBV10-3 to TRBJ2-7; D gene uncertain. V was pared by 2 bases and J by 2 bases, with 4 bases between. This CDR3 has 12 amino acids. Germline values: CDR1 ENHRY, CDR2 SYGVKD. The CDR3 is CAISETAYEQYF. The CDR3, as DNA: TGTGCCATCAGTGAGACAGCCTACGAGCAGTACTTC.

In DNA, the CDR3 is TGTGCCAGCGCGGACAGGGGGTTCTCCTACGAGCAGTACTTC. Protein product: CASADRGFSYEQYF. The chain carries TRBV5-8 and TRBJ2-7, with TRBD1 identical over 10 bases. The V gene end was trimmed by 7 bases and the J gene end by 0 bases; junction bases not matched to a gene: 4. The length of the CDR3 is 14 residues. Germline CDR1 and CDR2: SGHTS and YDEGEE.

The chain links TRBV7-2 to TRBJ2-1, with 8 bases fitting TRBD1. Trimming removed 1 base from V and 0 bases from J; junction bases left unmatched: 2. Per the germline V gene, CDR1 is SGHTA and CDR2 is FQGNSA. The CDR3 runs 16 residues. For the CDR3, the DNA is TGTGCCAGCAGCTTAGATGGGACAGGCTCCTACAATGAGCAGTTCTTC. It yields the protein CASSLDGTGSYNEQFF.

The chain couples TRBV6-2 or TRBV6-3 to TRBJ2-1; tentatively, D is TRBD1 (6 bases). Per the germline V gene, CDR1 is MNHEY and CDR2 is SVGEGT. Trimming cost V 6 bases and J 9 bases, with 12 bases left between them. This CDR3 spans 12 amino acids. The CDR3 DNA reads as TGTGCCAGCAGCACAGGGTTTAGTGAGCAGTTCTTC. It codes for CASSTGFSEQFF.

The genes are TRBV6-5 and TRBJ1-2, with D possibly matching TRBD1 (6 bases). Germline V CDR1 and CDR2: MNHEY, SVGAGI. The CDR3 runs 13 residues. V lost 5 bases, J lost 2 bases, and 9 bases lay in between. The CDR3 sequence is CASSKTGNYGYTF. The CDR3 DNA reads as TGTGCCAGCAGTAAAACAGGGAACTATGGCTACACCTTC.